The TCR beta chain under discussion was sequenced for a study of neurological immune-mediated disorders (dated by TCRdb to 2018 to 2020). Turning to the overall study: Among the approximately 35 multiple sclerosis patients, approximately 30 had relapsing-remitting MS and 3 had secondary progressive MS. The cohort comprised 60 to 75 subjects: some 15 HAM/TSP patients, approximately 34 multiple sclerosis patients and 20 or so healthy controls. The approximately 96 TCR-beta libraries covered PBMC samples along with longitudinal samples, technical triplicates, and paired sorted CD4+ and CD8+ T-cell subsets. Peripheral blood TCR-beta repertoires from HTLV-I-associated myelopathy (HAM/TSP) patients, multiple sclerosis patients and healthy controls were compared by UMI-based sequencing.

V is reduced by 1 base and J by 4 bases, leaving a spacing of 11 bases between them. Inclusive of the bounding cysteine and phenylalanine, the CDR3 is 15 residues long. Just the 45-base CDR3 DNA is kept, in frame starting at base 1. Unsorted PBMC libraries were generated from 2 million PBMCs stored in RNAlater at -80 °C until RNA extraction. The multiple sclerosis patients were enrolled in a US clinical protocol that evaluated disease progression with magnetic resonance imaging. PBMCs were separated from peripheral blood using Ficoll-Hypaque density gradient centrifugation and then cryopreserved in liquid nitrogen. cDNA was synthesized by template-switch 5'RACE using a primer with a 10-nucleotide random unique molecular identifier that tagged each TCR transcript. Every sequencing run yielded over 180 million TCR-beta sequences covering 15-18 subjects. Total RNA was extracted with the RNeasy kit. The KAPA Real-time Library Amplification kit was used to amplify TCR-beta VDJ regions with primers targeting the TCR constant region and the 5'RACE anchor. A first PCR added sample indexes and Illumina adaptors, and a second PCR then raised library yield. After Ampure bead purification, the TCR product of roughly 650 bp was size-selected on a 2% E-gel SizeSelection system. Before pooling, library quality was checked on a Bioanalyzer, concentration was measured with Qubit, and libraries were quantified with the Kapa Library Quantification kit. An Illumina HiSeq 2500 was used to sequence the libraries paired-end at 2 x 150 bp. To increase sequence diversity, 25-30% phiX was spiked into each library pool. Processing in the source paper ran as follows. Quality-filtered reads were processed with the UMI-based MiGEC pipeline, and over 90% of raw TCR sequences were removed by the MiGEC pipeline during error correction. IMGT germline references were used for aligning VDJ genes, and each clonotype was defined as a unique CDR3 amino acid sequence together with its V-J genes. VDJtools evaluated clonal expansion, Shannon diversity and CDR3 relatedness (CalcPairwiseDistances, ClusterSamples); CLCbio workbench built phylogenetic trees. Clones with at least 8 unique UMIs were defined as expanded, with this threshold being based on coefficient-of-variation modelling across technical triplicates. Starting from the raw public reads, TCRdb applied fastp trimming at Q25, assembled clones with MiXCR and retained in-frame beta chains. Every CDR3 protein is listed once, alongside the most common genes and DNA of its rows. The V and J calls and clone size come from TCRdb's table, not from the authors' own analysis. The sample data list 66,000 or so distinct CDR3 sequences, and 4.5% of these were observed just once. Under 7.5% of the sample is taken by the ten largest.

General conclusions and limits of the study: TCR clonal expansion was greatest in HAM/TSP patients and smallest in MS patients, who ranked below even healthy controls. The MS cluster showed no association with clinical or MRI features, and the authors stated that larger cohorts are needed. Expanded clones from different subjects shared no identical CDR3 amino acid sequences, which suggests that TCR-beta repertoires were private in all groups. Repertoires from 18 of 34 MS patients were grouped by phylogenetic analysis into a cluster of related CDR3 sequences, suggesting a possible repertoire-level signature.

This clonotype was picked up many times. What this receptor recognizes is not known. No much larger clonotype is one base removed from it; base qualities were not supplied. The chain was built from TRBV12-3 or TRBV12-4 and TRBJ1-3; no confident D gene assignment can be made. The sequence derives from a man younger than 40 with multiple sclerosis. Source material: PBMCs. CDR3 region: CASSLGWGAGNTIYF. The nucleotides read TGTGCCAGCAGTTTAGGCTGGGGTGCGGGAAACACCATATATTTT.